This T cell receptor (beta chain) was documented in a study of T-cell reconstitution after alpha-beta-depleted transplantation in children. With 4 bases clipped from V and 5 bases from J, the junction kept 10 bases outside the gene matches. Germline loops: CDR1 SEHNR, CDR2 FQNEAQ (reference sequence). The CDR3 runs to 16 residues. Using unique molecular identifiers, the investigators prepared the TCRbeta library. One entry per CDR3 protein, called by TCRdb with MiXCR from the PCR reads. The sample contains some 340,000 distinct CDR3 sequences, over 9% of which appear only once. The specimen comprised PBMCs from the stem cell graft donor, sampled from the stem cell graft. This chain links TRBV7-9 with TRBJ2-7; 11 nucleotides align to TRBD2. The receptor comes from a human donor who donated a stem cell graft to a child with acute lymphoblastic leukemia. The CDR3 reads CASSSHTSGSDDEQYF. The CDR3 nucleotides are TGTGCCAGCAGCTCTCACACTAGCGGGAGTGACGACGAGCAGTACTTC.